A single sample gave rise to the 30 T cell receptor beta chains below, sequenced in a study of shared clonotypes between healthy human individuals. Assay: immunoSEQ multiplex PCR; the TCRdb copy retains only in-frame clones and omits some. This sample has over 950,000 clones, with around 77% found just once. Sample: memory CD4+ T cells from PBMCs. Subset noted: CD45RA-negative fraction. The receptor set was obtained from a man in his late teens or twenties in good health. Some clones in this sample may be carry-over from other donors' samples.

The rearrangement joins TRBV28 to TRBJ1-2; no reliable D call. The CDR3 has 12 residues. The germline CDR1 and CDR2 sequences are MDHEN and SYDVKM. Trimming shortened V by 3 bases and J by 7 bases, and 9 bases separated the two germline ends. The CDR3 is CASSFSPFGYTF. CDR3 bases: TGTGCCAGCAGTTTCTCCCCATTTGGCTACACCTTC.

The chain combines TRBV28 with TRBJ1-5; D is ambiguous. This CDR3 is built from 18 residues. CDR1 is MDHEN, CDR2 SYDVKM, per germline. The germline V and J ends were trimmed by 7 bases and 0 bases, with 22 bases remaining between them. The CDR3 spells CASNSWVPGFDSNQPQHF. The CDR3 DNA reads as TGTGCCAGCAATTCTTGGGTCCCGGGATTCGATAGCAATCAGCCCCAGCATTTT. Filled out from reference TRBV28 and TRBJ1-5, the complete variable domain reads DVKVTQSSRYLVKRTGEKVFLECVQDMDHENMFWYRQDPGLGLRLIYFSYDVKMKEKGDIPEGYSVSREKKERFSLILESASTNQTSMYLCASNSWVPGFDSNQPQHFGDGTRLSIL.

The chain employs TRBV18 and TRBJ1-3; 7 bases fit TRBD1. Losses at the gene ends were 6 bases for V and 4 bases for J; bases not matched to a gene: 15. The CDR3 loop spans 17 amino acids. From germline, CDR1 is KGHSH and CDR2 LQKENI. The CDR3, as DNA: TGTGCCAGCTCTCTACAGGGGCCTAAGGCGTTGGGAAACACCATATATTTT. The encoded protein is CASSLQGPKALGNTIYF.

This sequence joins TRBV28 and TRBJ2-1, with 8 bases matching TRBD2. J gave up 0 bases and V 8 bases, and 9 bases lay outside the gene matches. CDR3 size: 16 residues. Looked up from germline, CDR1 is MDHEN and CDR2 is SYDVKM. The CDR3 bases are TGTGCCAGCTCATGGGGTAGCGGGACCTCCTACAATGAGCAGTTCTTC. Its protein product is CASSWGSGTSYNEQFF.

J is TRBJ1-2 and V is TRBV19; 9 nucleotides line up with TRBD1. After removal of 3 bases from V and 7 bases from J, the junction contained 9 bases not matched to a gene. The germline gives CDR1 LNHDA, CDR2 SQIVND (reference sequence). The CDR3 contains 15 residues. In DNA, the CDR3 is TGTGCCAGTAGTATGGCGGTACAGGGGGCTGGTGGCTACACCTTC. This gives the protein CASSMAVQGAGGYTF.

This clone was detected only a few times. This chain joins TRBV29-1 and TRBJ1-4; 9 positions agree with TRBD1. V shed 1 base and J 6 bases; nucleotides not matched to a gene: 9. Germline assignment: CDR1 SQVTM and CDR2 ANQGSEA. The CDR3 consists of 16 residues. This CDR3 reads CSVEGRGTGSHEKLFF. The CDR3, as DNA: TGCAGCGTTGAAGGCCGGGGGACAGGGTCCCATGAAAAACTGTTTTTT.

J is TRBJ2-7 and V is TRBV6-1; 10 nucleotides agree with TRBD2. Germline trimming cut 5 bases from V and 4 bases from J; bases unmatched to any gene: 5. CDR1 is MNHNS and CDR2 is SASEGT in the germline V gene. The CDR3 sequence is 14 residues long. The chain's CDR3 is CASSLAGVPYEQYF. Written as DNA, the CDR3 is TGTGCCAGCAGTCTAGCGGGGGTACCATACGAGCAGTACTTC.

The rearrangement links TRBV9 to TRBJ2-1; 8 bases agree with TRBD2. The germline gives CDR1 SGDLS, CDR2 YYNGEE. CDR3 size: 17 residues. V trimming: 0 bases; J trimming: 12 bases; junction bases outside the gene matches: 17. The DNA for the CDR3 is TGTGCCAGCAGCGTAGCTCCAGCGGGGGCTACAGGTGTGGGGCAGTTCTTC. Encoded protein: CASSVAPAGATGVGQFF.

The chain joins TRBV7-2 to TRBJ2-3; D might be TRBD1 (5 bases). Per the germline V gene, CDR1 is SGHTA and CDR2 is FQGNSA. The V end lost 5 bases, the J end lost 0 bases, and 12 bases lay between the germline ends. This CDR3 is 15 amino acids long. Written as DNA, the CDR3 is TGTGCCAGCAGCGGGGCGCGGTCTAGCACAGATACGCAGTATTTT. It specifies CASSGARSSTDTQYF.

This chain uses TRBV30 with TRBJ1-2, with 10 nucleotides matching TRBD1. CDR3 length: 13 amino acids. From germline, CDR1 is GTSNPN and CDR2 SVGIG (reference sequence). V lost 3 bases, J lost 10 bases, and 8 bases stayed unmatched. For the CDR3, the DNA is TGTGCCTGGAGATTGACAGGGGGCTTATCCTACACCTTC. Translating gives CAWRLTGGLSYTF.

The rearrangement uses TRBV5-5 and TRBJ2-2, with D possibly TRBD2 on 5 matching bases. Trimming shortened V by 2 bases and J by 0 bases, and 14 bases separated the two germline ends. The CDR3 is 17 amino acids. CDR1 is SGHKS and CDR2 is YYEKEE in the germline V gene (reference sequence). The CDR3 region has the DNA TGTGCCAGCAGCTTTGATTCTAGCTCCGCGAACACCGGGGAGCTGTTTTTT. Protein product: CASSFDSSSANTGELFF. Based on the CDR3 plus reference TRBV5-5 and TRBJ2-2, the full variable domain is DAGVTQSPTHLIKTRGQQVTLRCSPISGHKSVSWYQQVLGQGPQFIFQYYEKEERGRGNFPDRFSARQFPNYSSELNVNALLLGDSALYLCASSFDSSSANTGELFFGEGSRLTVL.

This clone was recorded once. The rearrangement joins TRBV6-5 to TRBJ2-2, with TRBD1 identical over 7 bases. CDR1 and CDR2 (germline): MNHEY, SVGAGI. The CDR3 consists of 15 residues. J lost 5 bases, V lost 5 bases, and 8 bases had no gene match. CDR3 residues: CASSITGTETGELFF. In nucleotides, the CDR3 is TGTGCCAGCAGTATTACCGGGACAGAGACCGGGGAGCTGTTTTTT.

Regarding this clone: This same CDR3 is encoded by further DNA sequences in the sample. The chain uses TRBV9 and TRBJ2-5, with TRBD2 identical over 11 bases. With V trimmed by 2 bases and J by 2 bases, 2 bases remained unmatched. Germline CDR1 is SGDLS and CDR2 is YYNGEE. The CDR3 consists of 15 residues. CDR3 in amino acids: CASSVGTSGQETQYF. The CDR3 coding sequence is TGTGCCAGCAGCGTGGGGACTAGCGGACAAGAGACCCAGTACTTC.

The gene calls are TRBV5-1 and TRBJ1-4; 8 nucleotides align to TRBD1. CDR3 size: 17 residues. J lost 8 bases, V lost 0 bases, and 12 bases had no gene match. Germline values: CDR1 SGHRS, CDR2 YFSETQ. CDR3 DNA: TGCGCCAGCAGCTTGGCCGGTTTAGGACAGGGACGGGAAAAACTGTTTTTT. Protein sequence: CASSLAGLGQGREKLFF. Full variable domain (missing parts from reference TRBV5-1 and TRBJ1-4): KAGVTQTPRYLIKTRGQQVTLSCSPISGHRSVSWYQQTPGQGLQFLFEYFSETQRNKGNFPGRFSGRQFSNSRSEMNVSTLELGDSALYLCASSLAGLGQGREKLFFGSGTQLSVL.

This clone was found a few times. The CDR3 DNA reads as TGTGCCAGCAGGCATAGACTAGCGGGAGATTACAATGAGCAGTTCTTC. Its translation is CASRHRLAGDYNEQFF. The chain links TRBV7-9 to TRBJ2-1, with 12 nucleotides matching TRBD2. V lost 6 bases to trimming and J lost 4 bases; unmatched junction nucleotides: 7. The CDR3 totals 16 residues. Germline-derived CDR1 and CDR2 are SEHNR and FQNEAQ (reference sequence). Full variable domain (remainder filled in from reference TRBV7-9 and TRBJ2-1): DTGVSQNPRHKITKRGQNVTFRCDPISEHNRLYWYRQTLGQGPEFLTYFQNEAQLEKSRLLSDRFSAERPKGSFSTLEIQRTEQGDSAMYLCASRHRLAGDYNEQFFGPGTRLTVL.

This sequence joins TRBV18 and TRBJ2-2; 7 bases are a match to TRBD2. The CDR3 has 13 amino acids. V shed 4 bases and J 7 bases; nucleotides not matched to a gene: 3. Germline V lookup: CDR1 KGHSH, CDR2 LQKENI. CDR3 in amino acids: CASSREGVGELFF. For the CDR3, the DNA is TGTGCCAGCTCACGGGAGGGCGTCGGGGAGCTGTTTTTT.

CDR3 DNA: TGTGCCAGCAGCAGGGGGGGACGGAACACAGATACGCAGTATTTT. Its protein product is CASSRGGRNTDTQYF. V and J are TRBV6-4 and TRBJ2-3; tentatively, D is TRBD1 or TRBD2 (7 bases each). Germline lookup yields CDR1 MRHNA and CDR2 SNTAGT. The CDR3 covers 15 residues. With 6 bases removed from V and 2 bases from J, the gap between germline ends came to 15 bases.

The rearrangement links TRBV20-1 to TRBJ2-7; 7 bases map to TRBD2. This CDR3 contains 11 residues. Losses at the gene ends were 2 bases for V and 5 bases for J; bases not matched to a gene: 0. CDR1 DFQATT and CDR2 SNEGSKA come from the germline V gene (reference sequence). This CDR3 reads CSARLADEQYF. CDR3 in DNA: TGCAGTGCTAGACTAGCGGACGAGCAGTACTTC.

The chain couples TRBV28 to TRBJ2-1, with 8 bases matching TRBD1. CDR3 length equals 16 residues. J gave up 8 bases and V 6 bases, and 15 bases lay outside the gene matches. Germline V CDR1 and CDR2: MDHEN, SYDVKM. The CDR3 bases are TGTGCCAGCAGCAGAACACAGGGGGGCTTCTTTCATGAGCAGTTCTTC. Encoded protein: CASSRTQGGFFHEQFF.

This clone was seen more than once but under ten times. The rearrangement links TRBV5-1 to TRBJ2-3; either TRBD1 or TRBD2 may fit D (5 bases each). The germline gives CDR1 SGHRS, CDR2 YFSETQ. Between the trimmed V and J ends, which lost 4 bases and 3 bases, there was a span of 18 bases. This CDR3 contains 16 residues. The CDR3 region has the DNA TGCGCCAGCAGCCAGGGTACCGGGACGGGGACAGATACGCAGTATTTT. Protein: CASSQGTGTGTDTQYF.

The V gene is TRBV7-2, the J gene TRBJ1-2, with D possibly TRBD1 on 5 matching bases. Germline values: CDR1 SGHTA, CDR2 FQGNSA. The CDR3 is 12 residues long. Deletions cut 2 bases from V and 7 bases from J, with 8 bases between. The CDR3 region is CASSLQGIGYTF. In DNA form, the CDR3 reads TGTGCCAGCAGCTTACAGGGTATTGGCTACACCTTC. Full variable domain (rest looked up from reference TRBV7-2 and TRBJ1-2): GAGVSQSPSNKVTEKGKDVELRCDPISGHTALYWYRQSLGQGLEFLIYFQGNSAPDKSGLPSDRFSAERTGGSVSTLTIQRTQQEDSAVYLCASSLQGIGYTFGSGTRLTVV.

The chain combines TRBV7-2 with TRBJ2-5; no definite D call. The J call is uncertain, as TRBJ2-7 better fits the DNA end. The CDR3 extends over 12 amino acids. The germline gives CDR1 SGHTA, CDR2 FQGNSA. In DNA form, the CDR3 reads TGTGCCAGCAGCTTACAAGGATACGAGCAGTACTTC. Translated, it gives CASSLQGYEQYF.

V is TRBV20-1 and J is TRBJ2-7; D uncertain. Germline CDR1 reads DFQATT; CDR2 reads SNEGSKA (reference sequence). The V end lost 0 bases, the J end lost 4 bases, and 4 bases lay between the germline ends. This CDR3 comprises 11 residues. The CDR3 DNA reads TGCAGTGCTAGAGATATATACGAGCAGTACTTC. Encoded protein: CSARDIYEQYF.

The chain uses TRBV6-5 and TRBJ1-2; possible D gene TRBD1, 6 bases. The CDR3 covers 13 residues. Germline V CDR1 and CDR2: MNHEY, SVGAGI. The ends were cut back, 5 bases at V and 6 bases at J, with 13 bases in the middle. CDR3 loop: CASSITGSDGYTF. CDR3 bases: TGTGCCAGCAGTATCACAGGGTCGGATGGCTACACCTTC.

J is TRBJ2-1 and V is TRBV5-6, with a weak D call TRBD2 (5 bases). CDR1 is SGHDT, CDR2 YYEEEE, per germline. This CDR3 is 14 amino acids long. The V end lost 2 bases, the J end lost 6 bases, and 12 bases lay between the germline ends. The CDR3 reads CASSLGLRTNEQFF. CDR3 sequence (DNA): TGTGCCAGCAGCTTAGGACTCAGGACCAATGAGCAGTTCTTC.

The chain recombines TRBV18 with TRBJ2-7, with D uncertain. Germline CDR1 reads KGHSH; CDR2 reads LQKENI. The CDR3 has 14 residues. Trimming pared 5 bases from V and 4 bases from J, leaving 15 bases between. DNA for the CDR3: TGTGCCAGCTCAGAGACCACAGACGGGTACGAGCAGTACTTC. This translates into CASSETTDGYEQYF.

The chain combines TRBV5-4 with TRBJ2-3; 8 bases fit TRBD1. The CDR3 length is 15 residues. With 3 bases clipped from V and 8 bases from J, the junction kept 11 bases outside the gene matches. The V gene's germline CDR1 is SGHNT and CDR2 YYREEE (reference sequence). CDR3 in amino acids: CASSWVQGALSTQYF. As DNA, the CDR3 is TGTGCCAGCAGCTGGGTGCAGGGGGCGCTGTCTACGCAGTATTTT.

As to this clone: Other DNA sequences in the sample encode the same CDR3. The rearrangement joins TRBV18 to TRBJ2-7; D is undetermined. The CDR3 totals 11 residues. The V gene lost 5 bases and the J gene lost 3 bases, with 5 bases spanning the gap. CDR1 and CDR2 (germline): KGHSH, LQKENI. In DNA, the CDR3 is TGTGCCAGCTCATCTAGCTACGAGCAGTACTTC. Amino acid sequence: CASSSSYEQYF.

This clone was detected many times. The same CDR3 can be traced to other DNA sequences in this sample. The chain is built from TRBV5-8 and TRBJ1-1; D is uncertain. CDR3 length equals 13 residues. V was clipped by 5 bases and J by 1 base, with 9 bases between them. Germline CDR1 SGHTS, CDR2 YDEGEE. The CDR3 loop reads CASSSTSNTEAFF. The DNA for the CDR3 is TGTGCCAGCAGTTCCACATCGAACACTGAAGCTTTCTTT.

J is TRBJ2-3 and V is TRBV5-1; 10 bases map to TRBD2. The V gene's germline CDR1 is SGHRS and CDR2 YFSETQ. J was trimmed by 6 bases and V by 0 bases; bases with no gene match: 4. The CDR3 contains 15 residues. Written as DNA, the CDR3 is TGCGCCAGCAGCTTGGGGACTAGCGGCGGGGATACGCAGTATTTT. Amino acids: CASSLGTSGGDTQYF.